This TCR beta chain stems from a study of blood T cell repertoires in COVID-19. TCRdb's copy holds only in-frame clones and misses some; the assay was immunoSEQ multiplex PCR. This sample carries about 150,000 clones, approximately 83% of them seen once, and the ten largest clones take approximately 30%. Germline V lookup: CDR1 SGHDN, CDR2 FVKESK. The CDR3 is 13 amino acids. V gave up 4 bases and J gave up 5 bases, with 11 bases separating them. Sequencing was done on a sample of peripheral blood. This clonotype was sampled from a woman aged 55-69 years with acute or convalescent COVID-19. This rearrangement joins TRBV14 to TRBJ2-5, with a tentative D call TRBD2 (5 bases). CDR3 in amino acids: CASSRGFGETQYF. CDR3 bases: TGTGCCAGCAGCCGAGGGTTCGGTGAGACCCAGTACTTC.